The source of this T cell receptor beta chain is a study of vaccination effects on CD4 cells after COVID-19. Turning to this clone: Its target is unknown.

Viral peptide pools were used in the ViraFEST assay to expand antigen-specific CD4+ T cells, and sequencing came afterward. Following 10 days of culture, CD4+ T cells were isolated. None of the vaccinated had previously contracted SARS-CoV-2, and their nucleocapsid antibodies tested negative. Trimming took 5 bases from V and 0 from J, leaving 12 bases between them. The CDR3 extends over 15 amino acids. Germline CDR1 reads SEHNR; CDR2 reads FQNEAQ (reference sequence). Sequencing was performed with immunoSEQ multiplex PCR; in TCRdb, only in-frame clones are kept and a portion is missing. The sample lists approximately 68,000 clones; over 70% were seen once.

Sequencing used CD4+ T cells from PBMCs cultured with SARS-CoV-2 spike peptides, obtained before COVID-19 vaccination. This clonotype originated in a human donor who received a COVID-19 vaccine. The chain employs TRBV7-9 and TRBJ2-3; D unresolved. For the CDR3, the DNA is TGTGCCAGCAGCCCAGAGGTCCCTAGCACAGATACGCAGTATTTT. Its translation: CASSPEVPSTDTQYF.